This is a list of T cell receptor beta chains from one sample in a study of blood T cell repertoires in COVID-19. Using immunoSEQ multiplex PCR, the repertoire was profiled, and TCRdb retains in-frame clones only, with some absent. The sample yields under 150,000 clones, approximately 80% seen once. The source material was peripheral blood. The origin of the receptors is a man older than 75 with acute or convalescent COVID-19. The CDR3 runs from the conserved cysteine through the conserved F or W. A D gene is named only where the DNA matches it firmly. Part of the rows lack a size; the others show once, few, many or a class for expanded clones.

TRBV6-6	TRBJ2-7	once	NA	CASSFVREYEQYF	TGTGCCAGCAGTTTTGTCAGGGAATACGAGCAGTACTTC
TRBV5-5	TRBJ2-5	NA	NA	CASSLRGSRETQYF	TGTGCCAGCAGCTTGAGGGGATCGAGGGAGACCCAGTACTTC
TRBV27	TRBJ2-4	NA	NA	CASSTSGVAIQYF	TGTGCCAGCAGTACATCCGGGGTGGCCATTCAGTACTTC
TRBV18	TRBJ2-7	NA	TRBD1	CASSLGTVSEQYF	TGTGCCAGCTCACTGGGGACAGTGTCGGAGCAGTACTTC
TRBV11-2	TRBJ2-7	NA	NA	CASSLGFPPGPYEQYF	TGTGCCAGCAGCTTAGGTTTCCCCCCAGGGCCCTACGAGCAGTACTTC
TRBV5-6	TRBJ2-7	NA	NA	CASSLGGGTEQYF	TGTGCCAGCAGCTTGGGTGGGGGGACCGAGCAGTACTTC
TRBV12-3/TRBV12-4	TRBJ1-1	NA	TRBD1	CASRGTGAEAFF	TGTGCCAGCAGGGGAACAGGGGCTGAAGCTTTCTTT
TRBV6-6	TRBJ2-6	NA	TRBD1	CASSPSSDRVISGANVLTF	TGTGCCAGCAGTCCCTCCTCCGACAGGGTAATCTCTGGGGCCAACGTCCTGACTTTC
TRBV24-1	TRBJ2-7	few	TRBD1	CATENRGPIYEQYF	TGTGCCACCGAGAACAGGGGGCCGATCTACGAGCAGTACTTC
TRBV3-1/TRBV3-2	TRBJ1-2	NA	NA	CASSQASGWAYGYTF	TGTGCCAGCAGCCAAGCCTCAGGGTGGGCCTATGGCTACACCTTC
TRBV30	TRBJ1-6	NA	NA	CAWSEGRPLHF	TGTGCCTGGAGCGAGGGGAGGCCCCTCCACTTT
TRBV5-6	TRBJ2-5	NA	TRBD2	CASSTWTSGGVETQYF	TGTGCCAGCAGCACGTGGACTAGCGGGGGCGTTGAGACCCAGTACTTC
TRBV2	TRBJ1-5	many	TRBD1	CASTWPGGSNQPQHF	TGTGCCAGCACATGGCCAGGGGGGAGCAATCAGCCCCAGCATTTT
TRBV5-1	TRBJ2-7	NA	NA	CASSSSGYYEQYF	TGCGCCAGCAGCTCGTCAGGGTACTACGAGCAGTACTTC
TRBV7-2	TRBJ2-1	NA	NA	CASSLDTGARNEQFF	TGTGCCAGCAGCTTAGATACAGGCGCTCGGAATGAGCAGTTCTTC
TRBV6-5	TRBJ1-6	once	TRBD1	CATSGTVVNSPLHF	TGTGCCACATCCGGGACAGTAGTTAATTCACCCCTCCACTTT
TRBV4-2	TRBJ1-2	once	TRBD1	CASSQDRGLGYTF	TGTGCCAGCAGCCAAGACAGGGGGCTCGGCTACACCTTC
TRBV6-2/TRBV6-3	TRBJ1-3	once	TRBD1	CASSWTGDGNTIYF	TGTGCCAGCAGTTGGACAGGGGACGGAAACACCATATATTTT
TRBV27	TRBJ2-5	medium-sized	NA	CASSTFGGETQYF	TGTGCCAGCAGTACATTCGGGGGAGAGACCCAGTACTTC
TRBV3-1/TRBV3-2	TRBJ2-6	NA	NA	CASSQEAQAPCSGANVLTF	TGTGCCAGCAGCCAAGAGGCGCAGGCCCCGTGCTCTGGGGCCAACGTCCTGACTTTC
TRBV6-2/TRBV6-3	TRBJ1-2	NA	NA	CASSRQTFTNYGYTF	TGTGCCAGCAGCAGACAAACGTTTACTAACTATGGCTACACCTTC
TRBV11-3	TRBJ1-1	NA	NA	CASSTGAGGEAFF	TGTGCCAGCAGCACGGGCGCCGGGGGTGAAGCTTTCTTT
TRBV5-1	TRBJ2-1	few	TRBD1	CASSPDRANNEQFF	TGCGCCAGCAGCCCAGACAGGGCCAACAATGAGCAGTTCTTC
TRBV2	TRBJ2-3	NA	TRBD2	CASSELTSVDTQYF	TGTGCCAGCAGTGAATTGACTAGCGTAGATACGCAGTATTTT
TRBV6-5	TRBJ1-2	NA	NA	CASSRDTALYTF	TGTGCCAGCAGTCGGGACACCGCGCTCTACACCTTC
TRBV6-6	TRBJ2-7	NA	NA	CASSYSQKQYF	TGTGCCAGCAGTTACAGTCAGAAGCAGTACTTC
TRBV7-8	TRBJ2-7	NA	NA	CASSLNRAAAYEQYF	TGTGCCAGCAGCTTGAACAGGGCGGCCGCCTACGAGCAGTACTTC
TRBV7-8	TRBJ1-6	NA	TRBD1	CASSFETGGNSPLHF	TGTGCCAGCAGCTTTGAGACAGGGGGTAATTCACCCCTCCACTTT
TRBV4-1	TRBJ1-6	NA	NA	CASSQDPGSSYNSPLHF	TGCGCCAGCAGCCAAGATCCCGGGAGCTCCTATAATTCACCCCTCCACTTT
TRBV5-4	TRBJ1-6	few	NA	CASREVGVGAGYNSPLHF	TGTGCCAGCAGGGAGGTTGGAGTGGGCGCTGGCTATAATTCACCCCTCCACTTT
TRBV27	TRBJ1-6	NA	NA	CASRDSRGNSPLHF	TGTGCCAGCAGGGACAGCCGGGGTAATTCACCCCTCCACTTT
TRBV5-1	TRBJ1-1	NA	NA	CASSLNQGAGSEAFF	TGCGCCAGCAGCTTGAATCAGGGCGCAGGGTCTGAAGCTTTCTTT
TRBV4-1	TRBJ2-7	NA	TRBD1	CASSQETGGAEQYF	TGCGCCAGCAGCCAAGAGACAGGGGGCGCCGAGCAGTACTTC
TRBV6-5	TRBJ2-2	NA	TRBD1	CASSLTGTGELFF	TGTGCCAGCAGTCTGACAGGGACCGGGGAGCTGTTTTTT
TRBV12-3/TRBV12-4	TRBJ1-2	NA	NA	CASSQQVFYGYTF	TGTGCCAGCAGTCAGCAGGTTTTCTATGGCTACACCTTC